Listed below are T cell receptor beta chains from one sample, sequenced in a study of tumor and adjacent non-tumor tissue in lung cancer. MiXCR, applied by TCRdb to the multiplex PCR reads, yields one record per CDR3 protein. The sample has 60,000 to 85,000 distinct CDR3 sequences; approximately 73% are singletons. The sequencing input was distant non-tumor lung tissue. The source is a man between 60 and 75 years old with non-small cell lung cancer. Both conserved end residues are part of each CDR3. The D gene is left open where the match is weak. Part of the rows lack a size; the others show once, few, many or a class for expanded clones.

>TRBV6-5|-|TRBJ2-7|-
CASSYLLDSLQYF
TGTGCCAGCAGTTACCTACTGGACAGCCTGCAGTACTTC
>TRBV6-6|-|TRBJ2-7|-
CASSPRVRVAGRNEQYF
TGTGCCAGCAGTCCAAGGGTTAGGGTAGCTGGAAGGAACGAGCAGTACTTC
>TRBV4-1|-|TRBJ2-1|-
CASSQSPVGADGYSEQFF
TGCGCCAGCAGCCAATCCCCCGTTGGAGCGGATGGCTACAGTGAGCAGTTCTTC
>TRBV15|-|TRBJ1-1|TRBD1
CATRPLRTGATNTEAFF
TGTGCCACCAGACCGCTGCGGACAGGGGCCACGAACACTGAAGCTTTCTTT
>TRBV11-2|-|TRBJ2-6|-
CASSLSAGANIMTF
TGTGCCAGCAGTCTCTCTGCTGGGGCCAACATCATGACTTTC
>TRBV6-6|-|TRBJ2-4|-
CASSIARTVRNIQYF
TGTGCCAGCAGTATTGCCCGAACTGTGAGAAACATTCAATACTTC
>TRBV6-7|-|TRBJ2-1|TRBD2
CVSSYPTGGLVAYNEQFF
TGTGTCAGCAGTTACCCGACCGGGGGACTAGTGGCCTACAATGAGCAGTTCTTC
>TRBV29-1|-|TRBJ1-1|-
CSASALGDTEVFF
TGCAGCGCCTCGGCACTGGGGGACACTGAAGTTTTCTTT
>TRBV20-1|-|TRBJ2-7|TRBD1
CTTRDLRVDRADEQYF
TGCACTACTAGAGATCTCAGGGTTGACAGGGCTGACGAGCAGTACTTT
>TRBV19|-|TRBJ2-1|TRBD1
CASSIDRGLAWDEQFF
TGTGCCAGTAGTATAGACAGGGGGTTAGCGTGGGATGAGCAGTTCTTC
>TRBV11-2|once|TRBJ2-7|TRBD2
CASSGGASGSGAYDEQYF
TGTGCCAGCAGCGGGGGGGCTAGCGGGAGTGGGGCCTACGATGAGCAGTACTTC
>TRBV6-1|-|TRBJ2-1|-
CVSSDYPYRYEQFF
TGTGTCAGTAGTGACTACCCTTACAGGTATGAACAGTTCTTC
>TRBV29-1|-|TRBJ2-1|TRBD2
CSVEGPSGMGGEQFF
TGCAGCGTTGAAGGGCCTAGCGGTATGGGAGGTGAGCAGTTCTTC
>TRBV6-5|-|TRBJ2-5|TRBD2
CATLGLVDGTQYF
TGTGCCACCTTGGGACTAGTGGATGGGACCCAGTACTTC
>TRBV28|-|TRBJ1-1|TRBD1
CASTTGGAEAFF
TGTGCTAGCACGACAGGGGGCGCGGAAGCTTTCTTT
>TRBV5-1|-|TRBJ2-1|TRBD2
CANSPGLAGGFYNEQFF
TGTGCCAACAGCCCGGGACTAGCGGGAGGGTTCTACAATGAGCAGTTCTTC
>TRBV7-9|many|TRBJ1-6|-
CASSVVGNSPLHF
TGTGCCAGCAGCGTCGTAGGGAATTCACCCCTCCACTTT
>TRBV5-4|-|TRBJ2-3|-
CPSRPIEWEPGDTQYF
TGCCCCAGCAGACCTATCGAGTGGGAGCCGGGAGATACGCAGTATTTT
>TRBV6-1|-|TRBJ1-2|TRBD1
CANREGQVQRGYTF
TGTGCCAACAGAGAAGGACAGGTGCAGAGGGGCTACACCTTC
>TRBV28|-|TRBJ2-3|-
CASSDRADMQYF
TGTGCCAGCAGTGACCGGGCGGATATGCAGTATTTT
>TRBV5-5|-|TRBJ1-5|-
CAISLVGGDSNQPQHF
TGTGCCATTAGCTTGGTCGGGGGGGACAGCAATCAGCCCCAGCATTTT
>TRBV4-1|-|TRBJ1-1|-
CANSQDIDTEAFF
TGCGCCAACAGCCAAGATATAGACACTGAAGCTTTCTTT
>TRBV4-1|-|TRBJ2-1|TRBD2
CASSQETSGMVKEQFF
TGCGCCAGCAGCCAGGAGACTAGCGGGATGGTCAAAGAGCAGTTCTTT
>TRBV20-1|-|TRBJ2-3|TRBD1
CSARARDRLNQPQYF
TGCAGTGCTAGGGCTCGGGACAGGCTCAATCAGCCCCAGTATTTT
>TRBV4-2|-|TRBJ1-5|-
CTSSQTGTCKQPQHF
TGTACCAGCAGCCAGACCGGGACATGTAAGCAGCCCCAGCATTTT
>TRBV28|once|TRBJ2-5|TRBD2
CVSNRLADLQETQYF
TGTGTCAGCAACAGACTAGCGGACCTCCAAGAGACCCAGTACTTC
>TRBV11-3|-|TRBJ2-3|-
CGSRSGLADSTDTQYF
TGTGGCAGTAGATCAGGGTTAGCAGATAGCACAGATACGCAGTATTTT
>TRBV4-1|-|TRBJ1-2|-
CAGSQDVYRRDYGYTF
TGCGCCGGCAGCCAAGATGTCTACAGGAGAGACTATGGCTACACCTTC
>TRBV6-5|few|TRBJ2-7|-
CTSNYRLDSQQYF
TGTACCAGCAATTACCGACTGGACAGCCAGCAGTACTTC
>TRBV20-1|few|TRBJ2-3|TRBD1
CSAHSPRTGVTDTQYF
TGCAGTGCTCACAGTCCTAGGACAGGGGTTACAGATACGCAGTATTTT
>TRBV7-9|many|TRBJ2-7|TRBD1
CASSSGQGNEQYF
TGTGCCAGCAGCTCGGGACAGGGCAACGAGCAGTACTTC
>TRBV6-1|-|TRBJ2-3|TRBD2
CASGGGLAVSTYTQYF
TGTGCCAGTGGGGGCGGACTAGCGGTGAGCACATATACGCAGTATTTT
>TRBV24-1|-|TRBJ2-5|TRBD2
CAISEASGSLQATQYF
TGTGCCATCAGTGAAGCTAGCGGGAGCCTCCAAGCGACCCAGTACTTC
>TRBV6-5|-|TRBJ1-2|TRBD1
CAISYETGGGYTF
TGTGCCATCAGTTACGAGACAGGGGGTGGCTACACCTTC
>TRBV2|-|TRBJ1-5|TRBD1
CAVSGHPGQSQHF
TGTGCCGTCAGTGGACACCCGGGACAGTCCCAGCATTTT
>TRBV5-1|once|TRBJ2-7|TRBD1
CASSSEIGPGQVNSNEQYF
TGCGCCAGCAGCTCCGAAATCGGGCCGGGACAGGTTAACTCCAACGAGCAGTACTTC
>TRBV6-1|-|TRBJ1-2|-
CARSPDPANYGYTF
TGTGCCAGAAGCCCGGACCCAGCTAACTATGGTTACACCTTC
>TRBV12-3/TRBV12-4|-|TRBJ1-5|TRBD1
CPNRQGRGHPQHF
TGTCCCAACAGACAGGGCAGGGGTCATCCCCAGCATTTT
>TRBV7-8|many|TRBJ1-4|-
CASSSNGGGRLKLFF
TGTGCCAGCAGCTCGAACGGGGGGGGGCGCCTAAAACTGTTTTTT
>TRBV19|few|TRBJ1-5|-
CASRPTDNQSQHF
TGTGCCAGTAGACCAACAGACAATCAGTCCCAGCATTTT
>TRBV12-3/TRBV12-4|few|TRBJ2-2|-
CASSLYPATNTWELLF
TGTGCCAGCAGTCTCTACCCGGCCACGAACACCTGGGAGCTGCTTTTT
>TRBV14|-|TRBJ2-7|TRBD2
CASSQEIAGGAYEQYF
TGTGCCAGCAGCCAAGAAATAGCGGGAGGGGCCTACGAGCAGTACTTC
>TRBV24-1|-|TRBJ2-5|-
CATSDLLDGETQYF
TGTGCCACCAGTGATTTGCTAGACGGTGAGACCCAGTACTTC
>TRBV13|-|TRBJ2-3|TRBD2
CASNLGDGRADMQYF
TGTGCCAGCAACTTAGGTGACGGGAGGGCAGATATGCAGTATTTT
>TRBV4-1|once|TRBJ2-1|-
CASSLSPVGAVDNNEQFF
TGCGCCAGCAGCCTATCCCCCGTTGGAGCGGTTGACAACAATGAGCAGTTCTTC
>TRBV6-1|-|TRBJ1-2|-
CASEGRVEVNYGYTF
TGTGCCAGTGAGGGCAGGGTTGAAGTTAACTATGGCTACACCTTC
>TRBV20-1|-|TRBJ2-3|TRBD2
CSAQGASGRDADTQYF
TGCAGTGCCCAAGGTGCTAGCGGGAGGGACGCGGATACGCAGTATTTT
>TRBV7-9|-|TRBJ2-7|-
CASGEGKQYF
TGTGCCAGCGGAGAAGGCAAACAGTACTTC
>TRBV28|-|TRBJ2-1|TRBD2
CASRGLIAGVYEQLF
TGTGCCAGCAGAGGTCTCATAGCGGGAGTTTATGAGCAGTTATTC
>TRBV11-2|many|TRBJ1-1|-
CASSSNLLGAEAFF
TGTGCCAGCAGCTCGAATCTCCTGGGCGCTGAAGCTTTCTTT
>TRBV6-5|-|TRBJ1-2|-
CPSSRQCGNNYGYTF
TGTCCCAGCAGTCGACAGTGTGGGAATAACTACGGCTACACCTTC
>TRBV28|-|TRBJ2-3|TRBD2
CASSWTSLSTDTEYF
TGTGCCAGCAGTTGGACTAGCCTTAGCACTGATACGGAGTATTTT
>TRBV6-6|medium-sized|TRBJ2-1|-
CASHPRVDSYNEQFF
TGTGCCAGCCACCCCAGGGTTGACTCCTACAATGAGCAGTTCTTC
>TRBV4-1|-|TRBJ1-6|-
CASSRVATDSPLHF
TGCGCCAGCAGCCGAGTCGCTACAGATTCACCCCTCCACTTT